This T cell receptor beta chain came from a study of T cell responses to AZD1222 COVID-19 vaccine. The study's findings and limits: Increased Spike-specific TCR breadth and depth were observed after two AZD1222 doses. The donors showed a predominance of white British ancestry and of females, with possible underestimation of clonal diversity.

Libraries were prepared by immunoSEQ multiplex PCR; TCRdb keeps only in-frame clonotypes and omits some of them. The data show about 140,000 clones, approximately 90% seen once. Note on this clone: No antigen is known for it.

Germline CDR1 and CDR2: LNHDA and SQIVND (reference sequence). The length of the CDR3 is 13 residues. V lost 3 bases to trimming and J lost 3 bases; unmatched junction nucleotides: 1. Here the sequenced sample was peripheral blood, taken on day 0 of AZD1222 vaccination. This receptor was identified in an adult in good health. The rearrangement links TRBV19 to TRBJ2-7; 8 bases map to TRBD2. Here the CDR3 reads CASSIGGGYEQYF. In DNA, the CDR3 is TGTGCCAGTAGTATCGGGGGGGGCTACGAGCAGTACTTC.